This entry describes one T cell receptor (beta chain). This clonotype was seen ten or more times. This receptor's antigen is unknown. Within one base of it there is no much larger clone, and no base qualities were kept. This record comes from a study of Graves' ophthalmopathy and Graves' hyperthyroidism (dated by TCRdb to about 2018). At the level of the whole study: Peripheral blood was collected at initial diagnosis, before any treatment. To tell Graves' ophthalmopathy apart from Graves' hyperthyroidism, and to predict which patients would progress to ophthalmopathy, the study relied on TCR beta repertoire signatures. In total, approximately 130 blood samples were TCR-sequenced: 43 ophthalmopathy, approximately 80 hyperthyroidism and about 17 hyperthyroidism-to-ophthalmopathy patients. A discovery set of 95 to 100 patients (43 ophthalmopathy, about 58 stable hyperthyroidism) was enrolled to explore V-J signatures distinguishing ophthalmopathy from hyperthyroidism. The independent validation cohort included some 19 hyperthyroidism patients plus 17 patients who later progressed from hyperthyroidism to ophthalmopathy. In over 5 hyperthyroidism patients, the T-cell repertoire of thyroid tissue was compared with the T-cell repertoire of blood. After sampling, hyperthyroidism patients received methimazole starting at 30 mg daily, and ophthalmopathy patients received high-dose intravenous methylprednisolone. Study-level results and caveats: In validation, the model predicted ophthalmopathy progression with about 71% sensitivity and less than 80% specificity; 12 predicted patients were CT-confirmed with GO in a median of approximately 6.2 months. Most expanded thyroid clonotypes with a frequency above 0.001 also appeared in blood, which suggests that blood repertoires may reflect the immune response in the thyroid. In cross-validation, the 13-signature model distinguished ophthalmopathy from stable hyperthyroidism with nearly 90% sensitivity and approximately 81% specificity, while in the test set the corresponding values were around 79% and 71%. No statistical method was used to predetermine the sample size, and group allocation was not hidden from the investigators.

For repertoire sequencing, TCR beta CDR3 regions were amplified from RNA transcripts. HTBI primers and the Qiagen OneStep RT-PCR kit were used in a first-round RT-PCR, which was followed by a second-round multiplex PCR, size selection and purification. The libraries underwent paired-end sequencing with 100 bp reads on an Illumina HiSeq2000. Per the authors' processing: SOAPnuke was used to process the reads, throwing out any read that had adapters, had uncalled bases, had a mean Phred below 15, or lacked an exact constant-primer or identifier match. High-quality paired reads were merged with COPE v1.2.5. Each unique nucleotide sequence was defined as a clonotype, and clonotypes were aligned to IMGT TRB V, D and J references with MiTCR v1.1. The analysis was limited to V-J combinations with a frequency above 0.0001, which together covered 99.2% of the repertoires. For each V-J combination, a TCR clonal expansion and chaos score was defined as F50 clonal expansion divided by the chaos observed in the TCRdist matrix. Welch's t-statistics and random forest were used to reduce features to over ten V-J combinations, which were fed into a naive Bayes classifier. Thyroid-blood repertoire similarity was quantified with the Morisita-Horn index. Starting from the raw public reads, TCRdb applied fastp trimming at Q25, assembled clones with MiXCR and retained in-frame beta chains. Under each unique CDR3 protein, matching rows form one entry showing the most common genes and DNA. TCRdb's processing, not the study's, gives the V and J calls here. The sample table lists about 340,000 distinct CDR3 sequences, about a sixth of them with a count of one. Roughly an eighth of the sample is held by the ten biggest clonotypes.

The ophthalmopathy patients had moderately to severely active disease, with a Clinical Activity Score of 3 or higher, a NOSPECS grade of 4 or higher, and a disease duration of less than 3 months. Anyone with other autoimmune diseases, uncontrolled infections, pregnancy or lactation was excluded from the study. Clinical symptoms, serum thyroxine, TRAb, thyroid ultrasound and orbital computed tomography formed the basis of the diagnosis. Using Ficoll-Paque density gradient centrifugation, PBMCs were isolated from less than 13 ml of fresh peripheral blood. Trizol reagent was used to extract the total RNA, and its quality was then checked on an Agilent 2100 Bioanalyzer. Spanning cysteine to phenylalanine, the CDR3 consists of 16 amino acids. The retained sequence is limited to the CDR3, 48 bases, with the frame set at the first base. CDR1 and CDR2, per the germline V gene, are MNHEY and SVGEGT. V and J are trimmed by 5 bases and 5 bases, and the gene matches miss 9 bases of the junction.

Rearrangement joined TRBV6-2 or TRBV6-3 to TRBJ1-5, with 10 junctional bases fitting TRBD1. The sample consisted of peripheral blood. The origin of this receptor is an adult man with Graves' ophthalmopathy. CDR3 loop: CASSMGQGRRDQPQHF. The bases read TGTGCCAGCAGTATGGGACAGGGGAGACGAGATCAGCCCCAGCATTTT.